A selection of T cell receptor beta chains follows, all from one sample in a study of chemoradiotherapy in HPV16-positive cancers. Profiled with immunoSEQ multiplex PCR; TCRdb holds only in-frame clones, not every one. This repertoire shows roughly 11,000 clones, about three quarters found once; its top ten account for approximately 2.3%. Sample acquisition took place from a patient who underwent chemoradiotherapy. These receptors all come from a human donor with HPV-associated anogenital cancer. The CDR3 runs from the conserved cysteine through the conserved F or W. D genes are given only for firm matches. Rows may omit the clone size; those that give it use once, few, many or a size class.

-,TRBD2,TRBJ2-4,TRBV19,TGTGCCAGTAGTATAACGAGCGGGGGGAGGAACATTCAGTACTTC,CASSITSGGRNIQYF
-,-,TRBJ1-4,TRBV9,TGTGCCAGCAGCGTAGGGTCACTAACTAATGAAAAACTGTTTTTT,CASSVGSLTNEKLFF
-,TRBD1,TRBJ2-3,TRBV11-1,TGTGCCAGCAGCGCTGACAGGGGTTCAGATACGCAGTATTTT,CASSADRGSDTQYF
-,TRBD1,TRBJ2-1,TRBV18,TGTGCCAGCTCACCCTGGTCGGGGACAGAGTACAATGAGCAGTTCTTC,CASSPWSGTEYNEQFF
-,TRBD2,TRBJ2-7,TRBV5-1,TGCGCCAGCAGCTTGAGCGGGGGGCCATTCTACGAGCAGTACTTC,CASSLSGGPFYEQYF
-,-,TRBJ1-4,TRBV11-2,TGTGCCAGCAGGAAAACCCCGGGTAGTAGTGAAAAACTGTTTTTT,CASRKTPGSSEKLFF
once,-,TRBJ1-5,TRBV6-5,TGTGCCAGCAGTTACCGGGAGGGGTTGAATCAGCCCCAGCATTTT,CASSYREGLNQPQHF
-,TRBD2,TRBJ2-1,TRBV19,TGTGCCAGTAGTATACTAGCGGGGCCTCGGTTCTTC,CASSILAGPRFF
-,-,TRBJ1-4,TRBV19,TGTGCCAGTAGTATGGGGACTGAACTTCCTAAAACGCTGTTTTTT,CASSMGTELPKTLFF
-,-,TRBJ1-2,TRBV18,TGTGCCAGCTCACCACAGGGTCCTAACTATGGCTACACCTTC,CASSPQGPNYGYTF
-,TRBD2,TRBJ2-3,TRBV10-1,TGCGCCAGCAGTGAAGGGGTGGAGTTAGGGCTAGCGGGGGGCCGTCTTCTCAGCACAGATACGCAGTATTTT,CASSEGVELGLAGGRLLSTDTQYF
-,-,TRBJ1-1,TRBV29-1,TGCAGCGTTGGGGTGGCCATGAACACTGAAGCTTTCTTT,CSVGVAMNTEAFF
once,TRBD1,TRBJ2-7,TRBV5-1,TGCGCCAGCAGCTTGAGTCAGGGGGCGAACGAGCAGTACTTC,CASSLSQGANEQYF
-,TRBD2,TRBJ2-3,TRBV19,TGTGCCAGTAGTATAGGGTACTACAGCGGGGGGGTCGATACGCAGTATTTT,CASSIGYYSGGVDTQYF
-,-,TRBJ1-5,TRBV7-2,TGTGCCAGCAGCTTAACTTGGTATAGCAATCAGCCCCAGCATTTT,CASSLTWYSNQPQHF
-,-,TRBJ1-5,TRBV10-1,TGCGCCAGCAGCGCAGGGGACAGCAATCAGCCCCAGCATTTT,CASSAGDSNQPQHF
-,-,TRBJ2-7,TRBV16,TGTGCCAGCAGCCAACAAACGACTGAAAGGTCCTACGAGCAGTACTTC,CASSQQTTERSYEQYF
-,-,TRBJ1-4,TRBV19,TGTGCCAGTAAAGAGGGGAACGGAGAAAAACTGTTTTTT,CASKEGNGEKLFF
-,TRBD1,TRBJ2-5,TRBV28,TGTGCCAGCAGCGGACAGGGCCCTATAGAGACCCAGTACTTC,CASSGQGPIETQYF
-,-,TRBJ1-1,TRBV14,TGTGCCAGCAGAGGGACTGTTGACACTGAAGCTTTCTTT,CASRGTVDTEAFF
-,TRBD2,TRBJ2-3,TRBV7-2,TGTGCCAGCAGCTTGATTCAGCGGGGGGGATTAGATACGCAGTATTTT,CASSLIQRGGLDTQYF
-,-,TRBJ1-1,TRBV5-4,TGTGCCAGCAGCTTGGCGAATCAGAACACTGAAGCTTTCTTT,CASSLANQNTEAFF
-,-,TRBJ2-3,TRBV12-5,TGTGCTAGTGGTCGGCGGGTTGCGAGCACAGATACGCAGTATTTT,CASGRRVASTDTQYF
-,-,TRBJ2-3,TRBV5-1,TGCGCCAGCAGCTTGGAACATAGCACAGATACGCAGTATTTT,CASSLEHSTDTQYF
-,-,TRBJ1-2,TRBV2,TGTGCCAGCAGTGAGGGGGGCTACACCTTC,CASSEGGYTF
-,TRBD1,TRBJ1-1,TRBV7-9,TGTGCCAGCAGCGGCCCAGGGGGGCAGTCGGGGAGCACTGAAGCTTTCTTT,CASSGPGGQSGSTEAFF
-,-,TRBJ1-1,TRBV5-1,TGCGCCAGCAGCTCGAGCCCCGGGACAGAAGCTTTCTTT,CASSSSPGTEAFF
-,-,TRBJ1-2,TRBV7-2,TGTGCCAGCAGCTTAGGAGGGCTACATAACTATGGCTACACCTTC,CASSLGGLHNYGYTF
-,-,TRBJ2-3,TRBV9,TGTGCCAGCAGCGTAGAGGACAGACGCACAGATACGCAGTATTTT,CASSVEDRRTDTQYF
-,-,TRBJ2-7,TRBV19,TGTGCCAGTAGTGAAAGGATTTCCTACGAGCAGTACTTC,CASSERISYEQYF
-,TRBD1,TRBJ1-6,TRBV14,TGTGCCAGCAGCCCAAGGACAGGGGGCGGTTCACCCCTCCACTTT,CASSPRTGGGSPLHF
-,TRBD1,TRBJ1-1,TRBV7-9,TGTGCCAGCAGCTCACCTCAAGGGGGCTTCACTGAAGCTTTCTTT,CASSSPQGGFTEAFF
-,-,TRBJ2-7,TRBV7-8,TGTGCCAGCAGCTTGAATAAACCCGGGCCTTACGAGCAGTACTTC,CASSLNKPGPYEQYF
-,-,TRBJ1-4,TRBV7-2,TGTGCCAGCAGCTTACTCAAGGGTACTAATGAAAAACTGTTTTTT,CASSLLKGTNEKLFF
-,TRBD2,TRBJ2-1,TRBV4-3,TGCGCCAGCAGCCAAGATAGGCTAGCGGACAATGAGCAGTTCTTC,CASSQDRLADNEQFF
-,-,TRBJ1-6,TRBV9,TGTGCCAGCAGCGTAGTCTTCCCCGAGAGCTCCTATAATTCACCCCTCCACTTT,CASSVVFPESSYNSPLHF
-,-,TRBJ2-3,TRBV7-2,TGTGCCAGCAGCTTAGCGGGGAGGACAGATACGCAGTATTTT,CASSLAGRTDTQYF
-,-,TRBJ2-7,TRBV11-2,TGTGCCAGCAGCCGCGGGACAGTCTACGAGCAGTACTTC,CASSRGTVYEQYF
once,TRBD1,TRBJ1-1,TRBV4-3,TGCGCCAGCAGCCAAGATCGCGGGACAGGGCCGCCTGAAGCTTTCTTT,CASSQDRGTGPPEAFF
-,-,TRBJ1-2,TRBV4-3,TGCGCCAGCAGCCAAGGATTTCTCGGACAAACCGGTGGCTACACCTTC,CASSQGFLGQTGGYTF
-,-,TRBJ1-2,TRBV7-2,TGTGCCAGCAGCTTAAGGTTGGCAGTAGCTAACTATGGCTACACCTTC,CASSLRLAVANYGYTF
-,-,TRBJ2-1,TRBV15,TGTGCCACCAGCAGAGATCCTCGGGGGAGCGATGAGCAGTTCTTC,CATSRDPRGSDEQFF
-,TRBD1,TRBJ2-5,TRBV7-2,TGTGCCAGCAGCTTTGACAGGGGTGAGACCCAGTACTTC,CASSFDRGETQYF
-,-,TRBJ1-1,TRBV30,TGTGCCTGGAGACCGGGGCCTAACACTGAAGCTTTCTTT,CAWRPGPNTEAFF
once,-,TRBJ2-3,TRBV30,TGTGCCTGGAGTGTAAGAGAAGATACGCAGTATTTT,CAWSVREDTQYF
-,-,TRBJ2-1,TRBV7-2,TGTGCCAGCAGCTTAGCGGGGGGGCTTTTGGATGAGCAGTTCTTC,CASSLAGGLLDEQFF
once,-,TRBJ2-5,TRBV4-2,TGTGCCAGCAGCCCCTCGGGAGAGCAAGAGACCCAGTACTTC,CASSPSGEQETQYF
-,-,TRBJ1-3,TRBV11-2,TGTGCCAGCAGCTTAGAGACAAGGAGGGCGGCGAACACCATATATTTT,CASSLETRRAANTIYF
-,-,TRBJ1-6,TRBV6-1,TGTGCCAGCAGTATTAGGTGGCAGGAGGGTTCACCCCTCCACTTT,CASSIRWQEGSPLHF
once,-,TRBJ1-5,TRBV27,TGTGCCAGCAGAACAGGCAATCAGCCCCAGCATTTT,CASRTGNQPQHF
-,-,TRBJ2-1,TRBV7-9,TGTGCCAGCAGCTTAGCGGTTCCTTACAATGAGCAGTTCTTC,CASSLAVPYNEQFF
few,TRBD1,TRBJ2-7,TRBV5-6,TGTGCCAGCAACCGGGACAGGGCTATTTACGAGCAGTACTTC,CASNRDRAIYEQYF
few,-,TRBJ2-6,TRBV7-2,TGTGCCAGCAGCTTAATCAGTTCCTCTGGGGCCAACGTCCTGACTTTC,CASSLISSSGANVLTF
-,TRBD1,TRBJ1-1,TRBV6-1,TGTGCCAGCAGCCGGGACAGGTTCGGAACTGAAGCTTTCTTT,CASSRDRFGTEAFF
-,-,TRBJ1-2,TRBV27,TGTGCCAGCAGTGACAGGCTGTATGGCTACACCTTC,CASSDRLYGYTF
-,TRBD2,TRBJ2-1,TRBV5-1,TGCGCCAGCACCCGAACCACGGGGGGGAGATACAATGAGCAGTTCTTC,CASTRTTGGRYNEQFF
-,-,TRBJ1-5,TRBV12-5,TGTGCTAGTGGTTTGGGAGGCTATAGCAATCAGCCCCAGCATTTT,CASGLGGYSNQPQHF